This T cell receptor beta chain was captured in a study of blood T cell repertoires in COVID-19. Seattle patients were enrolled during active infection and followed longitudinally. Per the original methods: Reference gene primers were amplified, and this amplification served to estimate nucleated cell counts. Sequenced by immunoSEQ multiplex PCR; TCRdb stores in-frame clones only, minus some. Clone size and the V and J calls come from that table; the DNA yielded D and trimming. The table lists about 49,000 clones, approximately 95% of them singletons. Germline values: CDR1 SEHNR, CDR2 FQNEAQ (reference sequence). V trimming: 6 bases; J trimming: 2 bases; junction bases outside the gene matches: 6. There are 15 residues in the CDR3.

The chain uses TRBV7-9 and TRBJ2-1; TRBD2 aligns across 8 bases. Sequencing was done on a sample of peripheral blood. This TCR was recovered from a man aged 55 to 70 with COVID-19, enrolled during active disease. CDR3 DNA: TGTGCCAGCAGTTCTCCGGGACTAGCCTACAATGAGCAGTTCTTC. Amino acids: CASSSPGLAYNEQFF. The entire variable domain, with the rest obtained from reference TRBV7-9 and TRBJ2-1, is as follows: DTGVSQNPRHKITKRGQNVTFRCDPISEHNRLYWYRQTLGQGPEFLTYFQNEAQLEKSRLLSDRFSAERPKGSFSTLEIQRTEQGDSAMYLCASSSPGLAYNEQFFGPGTRLTVL.